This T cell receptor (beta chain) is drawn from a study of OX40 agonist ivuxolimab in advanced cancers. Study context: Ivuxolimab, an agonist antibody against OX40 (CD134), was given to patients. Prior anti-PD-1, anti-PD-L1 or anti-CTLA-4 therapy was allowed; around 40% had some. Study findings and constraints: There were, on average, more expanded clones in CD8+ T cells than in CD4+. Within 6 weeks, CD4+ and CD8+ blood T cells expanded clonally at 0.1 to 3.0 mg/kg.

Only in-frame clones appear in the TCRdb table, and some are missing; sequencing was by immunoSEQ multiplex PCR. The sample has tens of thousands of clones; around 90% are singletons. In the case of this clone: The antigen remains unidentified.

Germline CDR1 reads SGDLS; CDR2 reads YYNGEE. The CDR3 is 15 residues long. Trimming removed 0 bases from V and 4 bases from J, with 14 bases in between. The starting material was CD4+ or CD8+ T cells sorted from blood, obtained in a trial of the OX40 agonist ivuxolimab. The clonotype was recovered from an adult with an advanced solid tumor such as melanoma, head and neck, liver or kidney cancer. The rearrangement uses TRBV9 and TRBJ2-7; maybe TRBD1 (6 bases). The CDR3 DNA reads TGTGCCAGCAGCGTAGATTCGGGCAGGGGTTACGAGCAGTACTTC. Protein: CASSVDSGRGYEQYF.